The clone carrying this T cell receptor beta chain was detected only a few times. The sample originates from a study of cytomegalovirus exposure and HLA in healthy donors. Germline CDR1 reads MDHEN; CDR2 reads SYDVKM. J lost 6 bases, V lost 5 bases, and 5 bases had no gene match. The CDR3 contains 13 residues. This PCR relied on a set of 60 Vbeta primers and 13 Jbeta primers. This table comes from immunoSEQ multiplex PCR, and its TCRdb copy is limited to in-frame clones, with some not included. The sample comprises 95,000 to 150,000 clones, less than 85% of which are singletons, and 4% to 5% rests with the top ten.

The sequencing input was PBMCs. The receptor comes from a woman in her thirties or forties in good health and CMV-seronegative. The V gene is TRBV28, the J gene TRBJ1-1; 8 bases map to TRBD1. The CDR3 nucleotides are TGTGCCAGCAGTAGACAGGGGCGCGCTGAAGCTTTCTTT. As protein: CASSRQGRAEAFF. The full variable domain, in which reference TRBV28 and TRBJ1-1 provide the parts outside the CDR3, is DVKVTQSSRYLVKRTGEKVFLECVQDMDHENMFWYRQDPGLGLRLIYFSYDVKMKEKGDIPEGYSVSREKKERFSLILESASTNQTSMYLCASSRQGRAEAFFGQGTRLTVV.